This TCR beta chain was sequenced during a study of tumor-infiltrating lymphocytes in primary liver carcinoma. About the research overall: Stage T1-T3 N0M0 tumors spanned about 4.2 to 10 cm. Samples returned roughly 3.5 to 7.5 million productive TCRbeta reads, a yield that was similar across tissue types. Study conclusions and caveats: Among the pair types, tumor region pairs showed more overlap than tumor-adjacent and tumor-blood pairs.

As concerns this clonotype: The target antigen is unknown. This likely comes from a read error, as the CDR3 has no conserved phenylalanine or tryptophan at its end. Because the CDR3's place on the DNA is in doubt, the DNA is left out and the CDR3 is given as listed by TCRdb.

The CDR3 is 11 residues long, counting both termini. CDR1 and CDR2 (germline): DFQATT, SNEGSKA (reference sequence). The authors made TCR beta cDNA from approximately 500 ng total RNA with a constant-region primer. TCR beta libraries came from three nested multiplex PCR rounds using slightly modified ARM-PCR. Investigators reported that the first two PCR rounds, at around 11 cycles each, used TRBV1-TRBV30 forward primers with a C-beta reverse primer. TCRdb re-analysed the multiplex PCR reads in MiXCR, keeping a single row per CDR3 protein. This table holds 50,000 to 70,000 distinct CDR3 sequences, just over 70% found once. Total RNA and DNA came together from around 18-30 mg of bulk tissue without cell sorting.

The sequenced sample was liver tumor tissue from sampling region 2. Documented subset: tumor region T2, inferior pole. The rearrangement uses TRBV20-1 and TRBJ2-1. The source is a man aged 35-49 years with primary liver carcinoma and hepatitis B virus infection. Here the CDR3 reads CSARSGNEQFI.